This T cell receptor beta chain was obtained from a study of blood T cell repertoires in COVID-19. Whole-study context: Acute-phase and convalescent COVID-19 samples originated in the United States, Italy and Spain.

The table came from immunoSEQ multiplex PCR; TCRdb's copy has only in-frame clones and leaves some out. The table lists roughly 240,000 clones, approximately 80% of them singletons. The sequence was obtained from a man in his forties or fifties who had recovered from COVID-19. What was sequenced was peripheral blood.

CDR3 bases: TGTGCCTGGAGAGGACACCTAAACACTGAAGCTTTCTTT. It encodes CAWRGHLNTEAFF. The rearrangement joins TRBV30 to TRBJ1-1; D is possibly TRBD1 (5 bases). Deletions cut 3 bases from V and 2 bases from J, with 10 bases between. This CDR3 region has 13 residues. CDR1 is GTSNPN and CDR2 is SVGIG in the germline V gene (reference sequence). Full variable domain (remainder filled in from reference TRBV30 and TRBJ1-1): SQTIHQWPATLVQPVGSPLSLECTVEGTSNPNLYWYRQAAGRGLQLLFYSVGIGQISSEVPQNLSASRPQDRQFILSSKKLLLSDSGFYLCAWRGHLNTEAFFGQGTRLTVV.